One sample yielded the 30 T cell receptor beta chains listed below, sequenced in a study of tumor-infiltrating lymphocytes in primary liver carcinoma. Germline DNA was also extracted, and blood RNA was taken from unsorted whole blood. cDNA specific to TCR beta was made from approximately 500 ng of total RNA, with a constant-region primer employed for priming. Library construction for TCR beta comprised three nested multiplex PCR rounds performed with slightly modified ARM-PCR. Use of TRBV1-TRBV30 forward primers with a C-beta reverse primer characterized the first two PCR rounds, which lasted about 10 cycles each. TCRdb used MiXCR to reprocess the multiplex PCR reads, holding one entry per CDR3 protein. The data hold hundreds of thousands of distinct CDR3 sequences, with 58% observed a single time. The sample taken for sequencing was peripheral blood. The receptors here all came from a woman aged 25 to 39 with primary liver carcinoma and hepatitis B virus infection.

This rearrangement joins TRBV5-6 to TRBJ2-3, with TRBD2 matching 7 bases. From germline, CDR1 is SGHDT and CDR2 YYEEEE. This CDR3 has 16 residues. Germline trimming cut 2 bases from V and 4 bases from J; bases unmatched to any gene: 10. CDR3 protein: CASSFGREFGADTQYF. In DNA, the CDR3 is TGTGCCAGCAGCTTCGGGCGGGAGTTCGGCGCAGATACGCAGTATTTT.

This clonotype was detected only a few times. The rearrangement joins TRBV6-5 to TRBJ1-4, with unresolved D. Trimming took 4 bases from V and 7 from J, leaving 19 bases between them. Per the germline V gene, CDR1 is MNHEY and CDR2 is SVGAGI. The CDR3 is made up of 16 amino acids. The CDR3 region is CASSSRNVLVGEKLFF. The DNA of the CDR3 is TGTGCCAGCAGTTCCCGAAACGTCCTCGTGGGTGAAAAACTGTTTTTT.

As concerns this clonotype: The junction differs from germline at one of its ends, possibly a read error. This CDR3 reads CTSSTQGPIREKLSF. The CDR3 DNA sequence: TGCACCAGCAGCACACAGGGGCCAATTCGCGAAAAACTGTCTTTT. The chain carries TRBV4-1 and TRBJ1-4; 7 positions agree with TRBD1. CDR1 and CDR2 from the germline V gene are MGHRA and YSYEKL. The CDR3 covers 15 residues.

This clonotype was seen repeatedly, ten times or more. The chain uses TRBV11-2 and TRBJ2-3; D gene unclear. V gave up 2 bases and J gave up 0 bases, with 9 bases separating them. The CDR3 totals 15 residues. Germline V gene sequence: CDR1 SGHAT, CDR2 FQNNGV. The CDR3 reads CASSLILDSTDTQYF. The CDR3 DNA is TGTGCCAGCAGCTTAATCCTGGACAGCACAGATACGCAGTATTTT.

This sequence joins TRBV14 and TRBJ2-7, with TRBD2 matching 9 bases. Trimming at V came to 4 bases and at J to 2 bases, leaving 9 bases not matched to a gene. Germline V lookup: CDR1 SGHDN, CDR2 FVKESK. This CDR3 spans 16 amino acids. CDR3 bases: TGTGCCAGCAGCCCGCAACTAGCGGGTGCTACCTACGAGCAGTACTTC. Amino acid sequence: CASSPQLAGATYEQYF.

The table lists this clonotype with many counts. The V and J genes are TRBV6-2 or TRBV6-3 and TRBJ2-6; D uncertain. Germline assignment: CDR1 MNHEY and CDR2 SVGEGT. Trimming took 8 bases from V and 2 from J, leaving 7 bases between them. This CDR3 contains 13 residues. The DNA for the CDR3 is TGTGCCAGCCGCCGAGCTGGGGCCAACGTCCTGACTTTC. Amino acid sequence: CASRRAGANVLTF.

The chain is built from TRBV28 and TRBJ2-3; D unclear. V was shortened by 4 bases and J by 4 bases, with 12 bases between the two germline ends. Germline-derived CDR1 and CDR2 are MDHEN and SYDVKM. The CDR3 extends over 14 amino acids. CDR3 nucleotide sequence: TGTGCCAGCAGTTCTTATCTGAGCCCAGATACGCAGTATTTT. As protein: CASSSYLSPDTQYF.

V and J are TRBV6-2 or TRBV6-3 and TRBJ2-3; D is unclear. Germline V gene lookup returns CDR1 MNHEY and CDR2 SVGEGT. The CDR3 is made up of 13 amino acids. With 7 bases removed from V and 1 base from J, the gap between germline ends came to 9 bases. The CDR3 loop is CASMGSGTDTQYF. CDR3 nucleotides: TGTGCCAGCATGGGGTCTGGCACAGATACGCAGTATTTT.

Details on this clonotype: It may be a read error: a sequence one base away is much more abundant. This chain uses TRBV12-3 or TRBV12-4 with TRBJ1-2, with D unclear. The CDR3 runs to 13 residues. Written as DNA, the CDR3 is TGTGCCAGCAGTTTTAGCAGTAACTATGGCTACGCCTTC. Its translation is CASSFSSNYGYAF.

This clonotype turned up a few times. The chain carries TRBV10-3 and TRBJ1-1, with D uncertain. This CDR3 comprises 15 residues. Germline values: CDR1 ENHRY, CDR2 SYGVKD. Trimming shortened V by 4 bases and J by 6 bases, and 18 bases separated the two germline ends. The CDR3 protein is CAISGGQAGSPEAFF. CDR3 coding DNA: TGTGCCATCAGTGGGGGTCAAGCGGGGTCCCCTGAAGCTTTCTTT.

This clonotype was observed a single time. A much larger clone lies a single base off, so this may be a read error. The chain has TRBV12-3 or TRBV12-4 and TRBJ2-3, with D unclear. The CDR3 totals 13 residues. Trimming removed 6 bases from V and 4 bases from J, with 11 bases in between. CDR3: CASRPTRPDTQYF. CDR3 DNA sequence: TGTGCCAGCAGACCCACCCGGCCAGATACGCAGTATTTT.

A note on this clonotype: One base away lies a much larger clone, so this may be a sequencing read error. J is TRBJ2-5 and V is TRBV12-3 or TRBV12-4; 9 nucleotides align to TRBD1. This CDR3 spans 15 amino acids. Trimming took 5 bases from V and 5 from J; bases not matched to a gene: 9. CDR3 bases: TGTGCCAGCAGTCACCAAACAGGGGGCGGGGAGACCCAGTACTTC. Translating it yields CASSHQTGGGETQYF.

The V gene is TRBV13, the J gene TRBJ2-7; no clear D. Germline V CDR1 and CDR2: PRHDT, FYEKMQ (reference sequence). Trimming pared 1 base from V and 2 bases from J, leaving 12 bases between. The CDR3 sequence is 15 residues long. This CDR3 reads CASSLVSSQPYEQYF. CDR3 DNA sequence: TGTGCCAGCAGCTTAGTGAGTAGCCAACCCTACGAGCAGTACTTC.

The table lists this clonotype with many counts. Here the CDR3 DNA reads TGTGCCAGCAGTTATGGGTTTCTGAATGAGCAGTTCTTC. Translated: CASSYGFLNEQFF. This chain links TRBV6-2 or TRBV6-3 with TRBJ2-1, with D unresolved. V dropped 3 bases and J dropped 7 bases, with 10 bases sitting between them. The germline gives CDR1 MNHEY, CDR2 SVGEGT. This CDR3 contains 13 residues.

The gene calls are TRBV6-5 and TRBJ2-6; unclear D gene. Per the germline V gene, CDR1 is MNHEY and CDR2 is SVGAGI. V dropped 1 base and J dropped 4 bases, with 20 bases sitting between them. This CDR3 has 19 residues. In DNA form, the CDR3 reads TGTGCCAGCAGTTACTTCCATCCATTGGATATGCGGGGGGCCAACGTCCTGACTTTC. This codes for CASSYFHPLDMRGANVLTF.

Concerning this clonotype itself: Being one base from a much bigger clone, this may be a read error. This chain connects TRBV29-1 to TRBJ2-5; 8 bases fit TRBD2. Germline V gives CDR1 SQVTM, CDR2 ANQGSEA. This CDR3 region has 13 residues. The CDR3 loop is CNVRSGSGETQYF. CDR3 coding DNA: TGCAACGTTCGAAGCGGGAGCGGGGAGACCCAGTACTTC.

About this clonotype: At one end, the junction sequence differs from germline, possibly due to a read error. The chain couples TRBV4-3 to TRBJ2-1, with D perhaps matching TRBD2 (5 bases). In germline, CDR1 is LGHNA, CDR2 YSLEER. The CDR3 length is 16 residues. CDR3 amino acids: CASSLLWRFSYNERFF. DNA of the CDR3: TGCGCCAGCAGTCTTCTGTGGAGGTTCTCCTACAATGAGCGGTTCTTC.

Only one count was recorded for this clonotype. One junction end disagrees with the germline gene, perhaps due to a read error. The chain recombines TRBV7-9 with TRBJ2-3, with a weak D call TRBD1 (5 bases). CDR3 length: 12 amino acids. Per germline, CDR1 SEHNR and CDR2 FQNEAQ (reference sequence). CDR3 DNA sequence: TGTGCCGGCAGCCCAACAGGAGATACGCAGTATTTT. Its translation is CAGSPTGDTQYF.

The gene calls are TRBV6-1 and TRBJ2-2, with a tentative D call TRBD1 (6 bases). V was clipped by 7 bases and J by 0 bases, with 9 bases between them. The CDR3 is made up of 14 amino acids. The germline gives CDR1 MNHNS, CDR2 SASEGT. The DNA for the CDR3 is TGTGCCAGCAAGAACAGGGCGAACACCGGGGAGCTGTTTTTT. Amino acids: CASKNRANTGELFF.

The table lists this clonotype with a count of one. This may arise from a read error, as a much more abundant clone is one base away. The chain combines TRBV12-3 or TRBV12-4 with TRBJ2-3, with 7 bases aligning to TRBD2. This CDR3 has 15 residues. Trimming took 5 bases from V and 4 from J; bases not matched to a gene: 9. This CDR3 is CASSLTSDTSDTQYF. The CDR3 region has the DNA TGTGCCAGCAGTCTAACTAGCGACACCTCAGATACGCAGTATTTT.

As for this clonotype: This may be a read error: a much more frequent sequence differs by one nucleotide. The CDR3 reads CASSERQGGFERGYTF. For the CDR3, the DNA is TGCGCCAGCAGCGAGAGACAGGGGGGCTTTGAGAGAGGCTACACCTTC. The rearrangement links TRBV4-3 to TRBJ1-2; 9 nucleotides align to TRBD1. Unmatched junction bases numbered 15, after V lost 5 bases and J lost 8 bases. The CDR3 has 16 amino acids. Germline V gives CDR1 LGHNA, CDR2 YSLEER.

Comment on this clonotype: A read error may produce the germline difference seen at one junction end. V is TRBV28 and J is TRBJ2-3; no definite D call. Germline V CDR1 and CDR2: MDHEN, SYDVKM. The CDR3 runs 12 residues. The CDR3 protein is CASRTPTDAQYF. CDR3 in DNA: TGTGCCAGCAGGACCCCAACAGATGCGCAGTATTTT. Together with reference TRBV28 and TRBJ2-3, the CDR3 gives the full variable domain: DVKVTQSSRYLVKRTGEKVFLECVQDMDHENMFWYRQDPGLGLRLIYFSYDVKMKEKGDIPEGYSVSREKKERFSLILESASTNQTSMYLCASRTPTDAQYFGPGTRLTVL.

This clonotype was detected only once. At one end, the junction sequence differs from germline, possibly due to a read error. V and J are TRBV5-5 and TRBJ2-1, with D possibly being TRBD2 (6 bases). The V gene's germline CDR1 is SGHKS and CDR2 YYEKEE (reference sequence). The CDR3 is 15 amino acids. The CDR3 spells CARSPEGRSYNEQFF. DNA of the CDR3: TGTGCCCGCAGCCCGGAGGGCAGGAGCTACAATGAGCAGTTCTTC. Based on the CDR3 plus reference TRBV5-5 and TRBJ2-1, the full variable domain is DAGVTQSPTHLIKTRGQQVTLRCSPISGHKSVSWYQQVLGQGPQFIFQYYEKEERGRGNFPDRFSARQFPNYSSELNVNALLLGDSALYLCARSPEGRSYNEQFFGPGTRLTVL.

Regarding this clonotype: One end of the junction is discordant with germline, which a read error may explain. The genes are TRBV11-2 and TRBJ2-7, with a possible D match to TRBD1 (6 bases). Germline V lookup: CDR1 SGHAT, CDR2 FQNNGV. The CDR3 covers 15 residues. CDR3 nucleotide sequence: TGTGCCAGCAGCACTAGACAGGTTAGCTCCTACAAGCAGTACTTC. Protein product: CASSTRQVSSYKQYF.

The gene calls are TRBV6-1 and TRBJ2-2, with TRBD2 matching over 10 bases. The CDR3 has 18 residues. Per germline, CDR1 MNHNS and CDR2 SASEGT. Unmatched junction bases numbered 11, after V lost 7 bases and J lost 0 bases. The CDR3 region is CASNHRVAGGPNTGELFF. In nucleotides, the CDR3 is TGTGCCAGCAACCACCGAGTAGCGGGAGGACCGAACACCGGGGAGCTGTTTTTT.

A few counts support this clonotype. This chain uses TRBV4-1 with TRBJ2-7, with 9 bases identical to TRBD2. The germline gives CDR1 MGHRA, CDR2 YSYEKL. The CDR3 is made up of 17 amino acids. J gave up 6 bases and V 1 base, and 13 bases lay outside the gene matches. CDR3 nucleotide sequence: TGCGCCAGCAGCCAAGTCAGCCCGCGGGAGGGCTTCCGCGAGCAGTACTTC. Its protein is CASSQVSPREGFREQYF.

The V and J genes are TRBV5-4 and TRBJ2-7; perhaps TRBD1 as D (6 bases). The CDR3 spans 14 residues. Trimming stripped 3 bases from V and 2 bases from J, with 12 bases between. In germline, CDR1 is SGHNT, CDR2 YYREEE (reference sequence). CDR3 in amino acids: CASSSRQVTYEQYF. The CDR3, as DNA: TGTGCCAGCAGCTCCCGACAGGTTACCTACGAGCAGTACTTC.

Of note for this clonotype: A junction end diverges from the germline sequence, so it may reflect a read error. The V and J genes are TRBV6-2 or TRBV6-3 and TRBJ2-7; no clear D gene. The CDR3 covers 13 residues. The V gene's germline CDR1 is MNHEY and CDR2 SVGEGT. This chain's CDR3 is CASKRFLSHEQYF. CDR3 coding DNA: TGTGCCAGCAAGCGCTTCCTCTCCCACGAGCAGTACTTC.

The chain combines TRBV15 with TRBJ2-1; TRBD2 is a possible D gene (5 bases). Germline lookup yields CDR1 LNHNV and CDR2 YYDKDF (reference sequence). The CDR3 extends over 15 amino acids. The ends were cut back, 6 bases at V and 4 bases at J, with 16 bases in the middle. The CDR3 sequence: CATSDPSWSYNEQFF. The CDR3 DNA follows: TGTGCCACCAGTGATCCTAGCTGGTCATACAATGAGCAGTTCTTC.

This clonotype was counted a few times. V usage is TRBV5-1 and J usage is TRBJ2-3; a possible D gene is TRBD2 (6 bases). Germline V gene sequence: CDR1 SGHRS, CDR2 YFSETQ. V dropped 2 bases and J dropped 0 bases, with 7 bases sitting between them. CDR3 length: 14 residues. CDR3 sequence reads: CASSFGTSTDTQYF. The CDR3 region has the DNA TGCGCCAGCAGCTTCGGGACTAGCACAGATACGCAGTATTTT.